This TCR beta chain emerged from a study of response to subunit inactivated influenza vaccine. Overall study findings and caveats: It was suggested by the authors that few new T cells are recruited by each seasonal influenza vaccination.

The CDR3 runs to 17 residues. Germline CDR1 and CDR2: DFQATT and SNEGSKA (reference sequence). V shed 6 bases, J shed 0 bases, and the junction held 13 bases outside the gene matches. In regard to this clonotype: The antigen is not known.

Via MiXCR, TCRdb re-called the RT-PCR reads, giving one row per CDR3 protein. Of 650,000 to 800,000 distinct CDR3 sequences listed, about 14% are singletons. This sequence originates from a man aged 50-60 years who received an inactivated influenza vaccine. V gene TRBV20-1 combines with J gene TRBJ2-4, with 8 nucleotides matching TRBD1. The sample was PBMCs from blood, taken roughly 2 weeks before vaccination. The CDR3 bases are TGCAGTGCCGGCGGGCAGGGGGCGCGTCTAGCCAAAAACATTCAGTACTTC. Protein: CSAGGQGARLAKNIQYF.